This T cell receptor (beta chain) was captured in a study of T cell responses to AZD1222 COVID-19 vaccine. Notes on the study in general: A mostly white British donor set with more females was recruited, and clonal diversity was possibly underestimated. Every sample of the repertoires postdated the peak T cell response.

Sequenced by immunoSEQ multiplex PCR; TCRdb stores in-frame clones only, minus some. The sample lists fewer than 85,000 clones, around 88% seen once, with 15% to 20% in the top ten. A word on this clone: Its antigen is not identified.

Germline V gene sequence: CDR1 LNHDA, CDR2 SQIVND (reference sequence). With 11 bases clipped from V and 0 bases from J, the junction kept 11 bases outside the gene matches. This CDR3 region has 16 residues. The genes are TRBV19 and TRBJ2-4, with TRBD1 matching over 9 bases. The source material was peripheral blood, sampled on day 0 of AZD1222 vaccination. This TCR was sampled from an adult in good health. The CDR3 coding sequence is TGTGCCGCGGGGGACAGGGCCCTGCTAGCCAAAAACATTCAGTACTTC. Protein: CAAGDRALLAKNIQYF.